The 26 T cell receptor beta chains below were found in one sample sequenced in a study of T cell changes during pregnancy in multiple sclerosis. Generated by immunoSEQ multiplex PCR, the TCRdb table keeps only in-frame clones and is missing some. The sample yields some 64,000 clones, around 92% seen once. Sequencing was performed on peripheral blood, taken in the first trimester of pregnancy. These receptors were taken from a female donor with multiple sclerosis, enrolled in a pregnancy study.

The DNA for the CDR3 is TGTGCCAGTAACGGACAGGGAGACGGGGAGCTGTTTTTT. As protein: CASNGQGDGELFF. The rearrangement links TRBV19 to TRBJ2-2; 8 nucleotides line up with TRBD1. Germline CDR1 LNHDA, CDR2 SQIVND (reference sequence). The CDR3 extends over 13 amino acids. Trimming at V came to 7 bases and at J to 7 bases, leaving 5 bases not matched to a gene.

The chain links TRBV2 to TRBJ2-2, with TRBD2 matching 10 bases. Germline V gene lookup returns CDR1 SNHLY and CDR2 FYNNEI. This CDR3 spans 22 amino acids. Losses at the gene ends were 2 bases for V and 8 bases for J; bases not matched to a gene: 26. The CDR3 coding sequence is TGTGCCAGCAGTGAAACGCGTAGGGCGGGCCGTTTCGGACTAGCGGCGGGGGGGGAGCTGTTTTTT. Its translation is CASSETRRAGRFGLAAGGELFF.

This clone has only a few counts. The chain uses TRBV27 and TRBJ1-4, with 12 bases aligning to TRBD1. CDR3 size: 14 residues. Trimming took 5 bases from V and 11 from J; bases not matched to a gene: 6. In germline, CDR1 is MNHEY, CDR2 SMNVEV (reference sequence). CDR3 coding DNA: TGTGCCAGCAGTAAGGGACAGGGGGCTGGGAAACTGTTTTTT. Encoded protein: CASSKGQGAGKLFF.

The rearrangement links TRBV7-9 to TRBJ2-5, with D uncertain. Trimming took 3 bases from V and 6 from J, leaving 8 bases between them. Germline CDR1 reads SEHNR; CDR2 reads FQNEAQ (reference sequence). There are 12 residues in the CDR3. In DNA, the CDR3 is TGTGCCAGCAGCTTTAAGCCGCAGACCCAGTACTTC. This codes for CASSFKPQTQYF.

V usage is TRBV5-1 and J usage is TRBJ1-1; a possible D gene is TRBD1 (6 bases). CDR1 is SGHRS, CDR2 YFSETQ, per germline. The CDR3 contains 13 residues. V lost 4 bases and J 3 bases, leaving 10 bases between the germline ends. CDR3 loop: CASSNRVDTEAFF. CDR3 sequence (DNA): TGCGCCAGCAGCAACAGGGTGGACACTGAAGCTTTCTTT.

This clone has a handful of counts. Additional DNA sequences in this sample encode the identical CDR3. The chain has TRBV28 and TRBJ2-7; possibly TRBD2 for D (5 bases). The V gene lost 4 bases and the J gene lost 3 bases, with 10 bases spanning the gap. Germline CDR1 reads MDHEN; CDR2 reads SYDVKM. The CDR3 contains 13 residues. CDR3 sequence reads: CASSSSRGYEQYF. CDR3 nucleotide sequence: TGTGCCAGCAGTTCGAGTCGGGGCTACGAGCAGTACTTC.

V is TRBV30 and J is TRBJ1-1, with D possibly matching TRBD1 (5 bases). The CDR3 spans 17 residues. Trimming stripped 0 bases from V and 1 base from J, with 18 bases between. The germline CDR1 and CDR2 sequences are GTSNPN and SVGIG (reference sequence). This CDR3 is CAWSVSRTGRGNTEAFF. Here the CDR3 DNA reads TGTGCCTGGAGTGTATCGAGAACGGGGAGGGGGAACACTGAAGCTTTCTTT.

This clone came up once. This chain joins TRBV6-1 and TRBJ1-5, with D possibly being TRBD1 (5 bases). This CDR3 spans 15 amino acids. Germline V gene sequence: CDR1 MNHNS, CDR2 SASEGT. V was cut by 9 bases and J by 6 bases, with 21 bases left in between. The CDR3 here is CASQKGPPQGQPQHF. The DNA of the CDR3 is TGTGCCAGTCAAAAGGGCCCCCCCCAGGGTCAGCCCCAGCATTTT.

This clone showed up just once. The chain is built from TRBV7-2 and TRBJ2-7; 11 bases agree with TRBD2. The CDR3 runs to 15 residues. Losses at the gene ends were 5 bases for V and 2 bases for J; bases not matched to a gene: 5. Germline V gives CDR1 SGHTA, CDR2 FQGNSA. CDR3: CASSLRLAGPYEQYF. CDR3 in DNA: TGTGCCAGCAGCCTGAGACTAGCGGGACCCTACGAGCAGTACTTC. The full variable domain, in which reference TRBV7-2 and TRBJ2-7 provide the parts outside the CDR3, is GAGVSQSPSNKVTEKGKDVELRCDPISGHTALYWYRQSLGQGLEFLIYFQGNSAPDKSGLPSDRFSAERTGGSVSTLTIQRTQQEDSAVYLCASSLRLAGPYEQYFGPGTRLTVT.

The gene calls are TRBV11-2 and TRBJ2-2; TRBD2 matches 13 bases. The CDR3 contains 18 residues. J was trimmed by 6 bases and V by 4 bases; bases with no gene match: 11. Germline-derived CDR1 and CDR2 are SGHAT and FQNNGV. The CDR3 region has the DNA TGTGCCAGCAGCTCCCTCACACGGACTAGCGGGAGCGCCGGGGAGCTGTTTTTT. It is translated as CASSSLTRTSGSAGELFF.

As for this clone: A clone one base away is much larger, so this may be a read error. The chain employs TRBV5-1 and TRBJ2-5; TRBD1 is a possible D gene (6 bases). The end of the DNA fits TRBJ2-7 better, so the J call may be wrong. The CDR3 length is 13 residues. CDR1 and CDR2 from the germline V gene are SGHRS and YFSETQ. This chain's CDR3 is CASSWDKSYEQYF. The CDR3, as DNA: TGCGCCAGCAGCTGGGACAAATCCTACGAGCAGTACTTC.

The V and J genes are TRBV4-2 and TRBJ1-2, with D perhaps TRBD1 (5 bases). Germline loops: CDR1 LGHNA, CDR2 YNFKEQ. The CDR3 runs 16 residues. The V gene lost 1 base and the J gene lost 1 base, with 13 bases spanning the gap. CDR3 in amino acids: CASSQVGRAYNYGYTF. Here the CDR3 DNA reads TGTGCCAGCAGCCAAGTTGGCAGGGCCTATAACTATGGCTACACCTTC.

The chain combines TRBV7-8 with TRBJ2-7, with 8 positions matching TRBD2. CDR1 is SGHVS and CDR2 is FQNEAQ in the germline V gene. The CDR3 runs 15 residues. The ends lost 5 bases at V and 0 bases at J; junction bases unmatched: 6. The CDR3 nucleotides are TGTGCCAGCAGCCAACTAGCGGTTAGCTCCTACGAGCAGTACTTC. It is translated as CASSQLAVSSYEQYF.

The CDR3 nucleotides are TGTGCCAGCAGCGCCGTATCCCCCGGGGAGCTGTTTTTT. Its translation: CASSAVSPGELFF. J is TRBJ2-2 and V is TRBV9; no clear D. Germline V lookup: CDR1 SGDLS, CDR2 YYNGEE. Trimming took off 3 bases at V and 6 bases at J, with 9 bases between the two ends. This CDR3 contains 13 residues.

The CDR3 bases are TGTGCCACTGGAAATATGGGGGGGGATGAGCAGTTCTTC. This encodes CATGNMGGDEQFF. J is TRBJ2-1 and V is TRBV2, with 7 bases lining up with TRBD2. In germline, CDR1 is SNHLY, CDR2 FYNNEI. V lost 10 bases and J lost 8; bases outside the gene matches: 11. The CDR3 is made up of 13 amino acids.

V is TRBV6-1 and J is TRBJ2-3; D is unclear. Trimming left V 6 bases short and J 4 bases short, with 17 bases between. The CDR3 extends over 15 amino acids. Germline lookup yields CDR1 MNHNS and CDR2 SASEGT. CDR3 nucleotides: TGTGCCAGCAGAGCGATCGACCCCCCACCAGATACGCAGTATTTT. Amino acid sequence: CASRAIDPPPDTQYF.

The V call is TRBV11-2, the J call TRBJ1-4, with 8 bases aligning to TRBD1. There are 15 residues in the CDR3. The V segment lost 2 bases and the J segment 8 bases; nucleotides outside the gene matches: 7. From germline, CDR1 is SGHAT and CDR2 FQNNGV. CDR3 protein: CASSLLGTGTEKLFF. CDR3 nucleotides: TGTGCCAGCAGCTTACTCGGGACAGGAACCGAAAAACTGTTTTTT. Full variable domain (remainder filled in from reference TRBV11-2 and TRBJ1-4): EAGVAQSPRYKIIEKRQSVAFWCNPISGHATLYWYQQILGQGPKLLIQFQNNGVVDDSQLPKDRFSAERLKGVDSTLKIQPAKLEDSAVYLCASSLLGTGTEKLFFGSGTQLSVL.

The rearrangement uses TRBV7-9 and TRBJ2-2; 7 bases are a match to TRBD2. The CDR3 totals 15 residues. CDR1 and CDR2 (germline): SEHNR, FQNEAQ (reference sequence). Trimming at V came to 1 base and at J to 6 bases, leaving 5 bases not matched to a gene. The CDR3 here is CASSLGEGRAGELFF. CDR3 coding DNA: TGTGCCAGCAGCTTAGGGGAGGGCCGTGCCGGGGAGCTGTTTTTT.

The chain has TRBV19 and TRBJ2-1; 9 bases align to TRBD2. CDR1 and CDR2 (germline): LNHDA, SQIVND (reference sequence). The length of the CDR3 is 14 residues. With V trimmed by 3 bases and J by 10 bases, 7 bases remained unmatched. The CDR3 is CASSILAGAGEQFF. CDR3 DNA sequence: TGTGCCAGTAGTATCTTAGCGGGAGCGGGGGAGCAGTTCTTC. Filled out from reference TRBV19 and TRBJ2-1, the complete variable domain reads DGGITQSPKYLFRKEGQNVTLSCEQNLNHDAMYWYRQDPGQGLRLIYYSQIVNDFQKGDIAEGYSVSREKKESFPLTVTSAQKNPTAFYLCASSILAGAGEQFFGPGTRLTVL.

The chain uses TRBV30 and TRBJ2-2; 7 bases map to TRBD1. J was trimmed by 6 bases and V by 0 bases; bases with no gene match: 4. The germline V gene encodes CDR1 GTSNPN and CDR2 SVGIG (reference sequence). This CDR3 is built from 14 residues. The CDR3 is CAWSVLQGPGELFF. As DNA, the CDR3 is TGTGCCTGGAGTGTACTACAGGGGCCCGGGGAGCTGTTTTTT.

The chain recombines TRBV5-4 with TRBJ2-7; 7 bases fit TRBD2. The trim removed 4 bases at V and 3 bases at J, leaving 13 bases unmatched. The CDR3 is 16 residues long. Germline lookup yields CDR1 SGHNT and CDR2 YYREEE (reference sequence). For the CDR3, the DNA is TGTGCCAGCAGCCCCCTGGAGGAGGGGAGGGGCTACGAGCAGTACTTC. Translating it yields CASSPLEEGRGYEQYF.

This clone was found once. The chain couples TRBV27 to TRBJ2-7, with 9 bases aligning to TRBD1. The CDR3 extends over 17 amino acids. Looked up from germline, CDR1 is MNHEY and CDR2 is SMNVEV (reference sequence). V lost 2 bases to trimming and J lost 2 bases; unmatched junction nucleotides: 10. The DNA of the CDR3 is TGTGCCAGCAGTTTAACCGTTCCGGGACAGGGCCCCTACGAGCAGTACTTC. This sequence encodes CASSLTVPGQGPYEQYF.

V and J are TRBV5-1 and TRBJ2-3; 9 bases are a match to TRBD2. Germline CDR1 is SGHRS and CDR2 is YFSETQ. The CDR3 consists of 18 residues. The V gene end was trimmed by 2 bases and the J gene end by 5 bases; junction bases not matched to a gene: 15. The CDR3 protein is CASSFLGDAGGDRDTQYF. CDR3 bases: TGCGCCAGCAGCTTTTTAGGGGATGCGGGGGGGGATCGAGATACGCAGTATTTT.

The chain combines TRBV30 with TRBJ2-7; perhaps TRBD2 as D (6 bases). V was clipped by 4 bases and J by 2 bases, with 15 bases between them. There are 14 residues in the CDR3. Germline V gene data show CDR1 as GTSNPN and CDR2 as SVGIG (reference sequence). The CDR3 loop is CAWTSGLVPYEQYF. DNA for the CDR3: TGTGCCTGGACCTCGGGACTTGTCCCCTACGAGCAGTACTTC.

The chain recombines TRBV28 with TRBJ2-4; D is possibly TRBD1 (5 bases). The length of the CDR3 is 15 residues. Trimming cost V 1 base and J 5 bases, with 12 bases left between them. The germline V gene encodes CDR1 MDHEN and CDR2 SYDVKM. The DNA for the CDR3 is TGTGCCAGCAGTTTATTACCAGGGCGTCAAAACATTCAGTACTTC. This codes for CASSLLPGRQNIQYF.

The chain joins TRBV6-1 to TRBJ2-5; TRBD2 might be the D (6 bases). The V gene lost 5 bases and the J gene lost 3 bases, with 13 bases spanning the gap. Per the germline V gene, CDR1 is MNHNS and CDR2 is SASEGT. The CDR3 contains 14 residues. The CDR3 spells CASSFRDLKETQYF. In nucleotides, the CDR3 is TGTGCCAGCAGTTTCCGGGACTTAAAAGAGACCCAGTACTTC.